The rows below give T cell receptor beta chains drawn from one sample of a study of multiple sclerosis patients with progressive multifocal leukoencephalopathy. Sequencing was performed with immunoSEQ multiplex PCR; in TCRdb, only in-frame clones are kept and a portion is missing. The table lists some 31,000 clones, around nine tenths of them singletons. The sample consisted of PBMCs, taken from a patient treated with natalizumab. These receptors were taken from a human donor with multiple sclerosis. Each CDR3 is given without its conserved first and last residue. Expanded clones are given a class, and other clones once, few, many or no size at all.

V gene: TRBV11-2
J gene: TRBJ2-5
clone size: .
CDR3 protein: ASSYAGGETQY

V gene: TRBV6-5
J gene: TRBJ2-7
clone size: .
CDR3 protein: ASSFDWNLYEQY

V gene: TRBV5-6
J gene: TRBJ2-1
clone size: .
CDR3 protein: ASSLTGVTEQF

V gene: TRBV4-1
J gene: TRBJ1-2
clone size: once
CDR3 protein: ASSQDLGGYT

V gene: TRBV7-9
J gene: TRBJ2-1
clone size: .
CDR3 protein: ASSFPTGTGDRDEQF

V gene: TRBV28
J gene: TRBJ2-1
clone size: .
CDR3 protein: ASSTTTSASEIDEQF

V gene: TRBV18
J gene: TRBJ1-2
clone size: once
CDR3 protein: ASSPGSPNYGYT

V gene: TRBV5-6
J gene: TRBJ1-5
clone size: .
CDR3 protein: ASSPGQSNQPQH

V gene: TRBV15
J gene: TRBJ2-2
clone size: .
CDR3 protein: ATSTRERRRGDTGELF

V gene: TRBV7-9
J gene: TRBJ2-7
clone size: once
CDR3 protein: ASSRLTSGGYEQY

V gene: TRBV11-3
J gene: TRBJ1-1
clone size: .
CDR3 protein: ASSSGQNTEAF

V gene: TRBV14
J gene: TRBJ1-1
clone size: few
CDR3 protein: ASSHMGRTEAF

V gene: TRBV5-4
J gene: TRBJ1-2
clone size: .
CDR3 protein: ASSPGWRGSNYGYT

V gene: TRBV4-3
J gene: .
clone size: .
CDR3 protein: ASSQDRGSYEQY

V gene: TRBV4-2
J gene: .
clone size: .
CDR3 protein: ASSRETGTGTYEQY

V gene: TRBV6-5
J gene: TRBJ2-1
clone size: once
CDR3 protein: ASSSLPEYNEQF

V gene: TRBV9
J gene: TRBJ1-6
clone size: .
CDR3 protein: ASSSAAGSTNSPLH

V gene: TRBV7-8
J gene: TRBJ2-3
clone size: .
CDR3 protein: ASSSASTDTQY

V gene: TRBV11-2
J gene: TRBJ1-1
clone size: .
CDR3 protein: ASSLPGRGAEAF

V gene: TRBV28
J gene: .
clone size: .
CDR3 protein: ASSLSLAGGPQH

V gene: TRBV9
J gene: TRBJ2-2
clone size: .
CDR3 protein: ASSVMKGFYTGELF

V gene: TRBV7-2
J gene: TRBJ2-7
clone size: .
CDR3 protein: ASSPPGSYEQY

V gene: TRBV7-2
J gene: TRBJ2-2
clone size: once
CDR3 protein: ASSLGTGGNTGELF

V gene: TRBV19
J gene: TRBJ2-2
clone size: .
CDR3 protein: ASSIYTGELF

V gene: TRBV7-9
J gene: TRBJ2-3
clone size: once
CDR3 protein: ASSLTDPDLTDTQY

V gene: TRBV4-3
J gene: TRBJ1-4
clone size: .
CDR3 protein: ASSLGTVTNEKLF

V gene: TRBV4-2
J gene: TRBJ1-1
clone size: .
CDR3 protein: ASSQYGNSMNTEAF

V gene: TRBV19
J gene: TRBJ2-3
clone size: .
CDR3 protein: ASSMGQRTYTQY

V gene: TRBV6-6
J gene: .
clone size: .
CDR3 protein: ASSPFYEQY

V gene: TRBV5-4
J gene: TRBJ2-7
clone size: .
CDR3 protein: ASSLDSAAPYEQY

V gene: TRBV7-2
J gene: TRBJ1-6
clone size: .
CDR3 protein: ASSLVNSPLH

V gene: TRBV28
J gene: TRBJ2-1
clone size: .
CDR3 protein: ASISAPGQGGGEQF

V gene: TRBV7-2
J gene: TRBJ1-1
clone size: .
CDR3 protein: ASSMSHANTEVF

V gene: TRBV6-1
J gene: TRBJ1-2
clone size: .
CDR3 protein: ASMAGNNGYT

V gene: TRBV27
J gene: TRBJ2-7
clone size: .
CDR3 protein: ASSLHPSYEQY

V gene: TRBV28
J gene: TRBJ1-3
clone size: few
CDR3 protein: ASSLRGNTIY

V gene: TRBV28
J gene: TRBJ2-7
clone size: .
CDR3 protein: ASSAGTVYYEQY

V gene: TRBV11-2
J gene: TRBJ2-3
clone size: once
CDR3 protein: ASSLEFPGTDTQY

V gene: TRBV6-5
J gene: TRBJ1-2
clone size: .
CDR3 protein: ASSYGQISRGYT

V gene: TRBV10-3
J gene: TRBJ2-7
clone size: .
CDR3 protein: AISESSRNGGEQY

V gene: TRBV5-4
J gene: TRBJ2-5
clone size: .
CDR3 protein: ASSLAEWYQETQY

V gene: TRBV29-1
J gene: TRBJ1-3
clone size: once
CDR3 protein: SGILGLPGNTIY

V gene: TRBV7-6
J gene: TRBJ2-1
clone size: .
CDR3 protein: ASSASGTSMENEQF

V gene: TRBV19
J gene: TRBJ2-1
clone size: .
CDR3 protein: ASSRGSARSYNEQF

V gene: TRBV30
J gene: TRBJ2-7
clone size: .
CDR3 protein: AWSRGYSGTSGRAVSYEQY

V gene: TRBV5-4
J gene: TRBJ2-1
clone size: .
CDR3 protein: ASSLPHSYNEQF

V gene: TRBV5-1
J gene: TRBJ2-7
clone size: .
CDR3 protein: AGSLGLAGQYEQY

V gene: TRBV28
J gene: TRBJ2-7
clone size: .
CDR3 protein: ASSSLGRSSSYEQY